This TCR beta chain was recovered during a study of blood T cell repertoires in COVID-19. Whole-study context: Italy, Spain and the United States were the sources of the convalescent and acute COVID-19 samples. The cDNA or gDNA used as material had been derived from T cells, B-cell-depleted T cells, or PBMCs.

Germline loops: CDR1 GTSNPN, CDR2 SVGIG (reference sequence). The V gene lost 4 bases and the J gene lost 4 bases, with 17 bases spanning the gap. This CDR3 is built from 15 residues. In the source study's methods: Nucleated cell number was recorded as an estimate derived from reference gene primer amplification. Here immunoSEQ multiplex PCR was the method, and the copy in TCRdb shows in-frame clones only, minus some. D and trimming come from the DNA, and the V and J calls and clone size come from that table. The sample shows approximately 180,000 clones, about 87% of them seen only once. This clonotype was obtained from a man aged 40-49 years with active or convalescent COVID-19. The sequencing input was peripheral blood. This chain links TRBV30 with TRBJ1-3; maybe TRBD1 (5 bases). CDR3 region: CAWNGGGHSGNTIYF. In DNA form, the CDR3 reads TGTGCCTGGAATGGGGGAGGGCACTCCGGAAACACCATATATTTT. Together with reference TRBV30 and TRBJ1-3, the CDR3 gives the full variable domain: SQTIHQWPATLVQPVGSPLSLECTVEGTSNPNLYWYRQAAGRGLQLLFYSVGIGQISSEVPQNLSASRPQDRQFILSSKKLLLSDSGFYLCAWNGGGHSGNTIYFGEGSWLTVV.